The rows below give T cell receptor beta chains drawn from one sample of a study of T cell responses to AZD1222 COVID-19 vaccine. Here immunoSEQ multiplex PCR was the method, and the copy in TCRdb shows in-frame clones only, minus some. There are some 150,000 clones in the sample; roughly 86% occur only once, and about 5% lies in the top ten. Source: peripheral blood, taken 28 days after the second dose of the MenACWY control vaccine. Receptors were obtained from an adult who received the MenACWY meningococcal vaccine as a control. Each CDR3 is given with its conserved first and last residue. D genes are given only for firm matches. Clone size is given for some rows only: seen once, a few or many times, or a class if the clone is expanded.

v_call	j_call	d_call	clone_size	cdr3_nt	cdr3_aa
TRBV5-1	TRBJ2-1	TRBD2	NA	TGCGCCAGCAGCGGGGGAGGGACGAGGGGTGAGCAGTTCTTC	CASSGGGTRGEQFF
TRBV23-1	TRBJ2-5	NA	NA	TGCGCCAGCAGTCAGAATCAGGGGAGGCCCCGGACCCAGTACTTC	CASSQNQGRPRTQYF
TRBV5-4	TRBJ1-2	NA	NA	TGTGCCAGCAGTGCTATGCAGGGGCCGGGCTACACCTTC	CASSAMQGPGYTF
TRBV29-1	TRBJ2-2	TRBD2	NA	TGCAGCGTCCGCCTAGCGGGGGCCGGGGAGCTGTTTTTT	CSVRLAGAGELFF
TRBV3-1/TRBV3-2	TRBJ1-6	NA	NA	TGTGCCAGCAGCCAAGGGAGAAAATATAATTCACCCCTCCACTTT	CASSQGRKYNSPLHF
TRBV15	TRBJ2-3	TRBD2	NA	TGTGCCACCAGCAGAGAGGGACTAGCAGAGACAGATACGCAGTATTTT	CATSREGLAETDTQYF
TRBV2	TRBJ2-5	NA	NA	TGTGCCAGCAGTGTCTCGGGGGAGGAGACCCAGTACTTC	CASSVSGEETQYF
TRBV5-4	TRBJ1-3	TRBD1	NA	TGTGCCAGCAGCCTGAGAGGGGGCTTCTCTGGAAACACCATATATTTT	CASSLRGGFSGNTIYF
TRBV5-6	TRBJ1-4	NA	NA	TGTGCCAGCAGCCTATGGGGCTCCAGTCCAACTAATGAAAAACTGTTTTTT	CASSLWGSSPTNEKLFF
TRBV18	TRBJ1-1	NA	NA	TGTGCCAGCTCACCACCGAATAGGGAAGAAGCTTTCTTT	CASSPPNREEAFF
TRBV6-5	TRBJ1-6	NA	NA	TGTGCCAGTATGAGGGAGGGCTCACCCCTCCACTTT	CASMREGSPLHF
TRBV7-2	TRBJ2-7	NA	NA	TGTGCCAGCAGCTCCCAGCCGGGGAAAATTTATGGCGAGCAGTACTTC	CASSSQPGKIYGEQYF
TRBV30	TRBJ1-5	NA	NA	TGTGCCTGGAGCGAGGGGGGTGTGCAGCCCCAGCATTTT	CAWSEGGVQPQHF
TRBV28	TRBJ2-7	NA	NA	TGTGCCACCCTACGGACCAATACATTCGGCGAGCAGTACTTC	CATLRTNTFGEQYF
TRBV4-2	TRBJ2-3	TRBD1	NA	TGTGCCAGCAGCCCATCCCCGGGACAGGGCGCTGCAGATACGCAGTATTTT	CASSPSPGQGAADTQYF
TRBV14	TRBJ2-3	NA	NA	TGTGCCAGCAGCCAAGGCGGGGGCGCGGATACGCAGTATTTT	CASSQGGGADTQYF
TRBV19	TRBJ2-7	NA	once	TGTGCCAGTAGTATAGGATTAGGGACTCCCTCTCTTATCGAGCAGTACTTC	CASSIGLGTPSLIEQYF
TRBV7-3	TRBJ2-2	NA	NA	TGTGCCAGCAGCTTACAGCACTCCACCGGGGAGCTGTTTTTT	CASSLQHSTGELFF
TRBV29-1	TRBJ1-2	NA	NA	TGCAGCGGGGGTCCGGACAAATATGGCTACACCTTC	CSGGPDKYGYTF
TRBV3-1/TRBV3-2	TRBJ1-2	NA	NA	TGTGCCAGCAGCCACCTGGCCGCTAACTATGGCTACACCTTC	CASSHLAANYGYTF
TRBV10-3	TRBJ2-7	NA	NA	TGTGCCATCAGTGAAAGCACCAGCTACGAGCAGTACTTC	CAISESTSYEQYF
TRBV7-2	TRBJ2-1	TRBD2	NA	TGTGCCAGCAGCTCCCAGCGGGGGGGCCACAATGAGCAGTTCTTC	CASSSQRGGHNEQFF
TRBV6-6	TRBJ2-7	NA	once	TGTGCCAGCAGTTACTCGACGTACGAGCAGTACTTC	CASSYSTYEQYF
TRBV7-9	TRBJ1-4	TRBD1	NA	TGTGCCAGCAGCTTACGACAGGGGAATGAAAAACTGTTTTTT	CASSLRQGNEKLFF
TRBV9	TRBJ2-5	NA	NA	TGTGCCAGCAGCCCCACCCGGGGAAATCCGACCCAGTACTTC	CASSPTRGNPTQYF
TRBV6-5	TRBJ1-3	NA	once	TGTGCCAGCACCAGAAGCGCTTCTGGAAACACCATATATTTT	CASTRSASGNTIYF
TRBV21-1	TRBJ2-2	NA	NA	TGTGCCAGCAGCAAAGCACAGGGGGCCGGGGAGCTGTTTTTT	CASSKAQGAGELFF
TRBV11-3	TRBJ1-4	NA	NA	TGTGCCAGCAGCTTAGATGAAAAACTGTTTTTT	CASSLDEKLFF
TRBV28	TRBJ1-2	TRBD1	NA	TGTGCCAGCAGTTTATTCTCCGGACAGGGGCCGGGCTACACCTTC	CASSLFSGQGPGYTF
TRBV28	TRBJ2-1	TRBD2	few	TGTGCCAGCAGCCCAGGGACTAGCGGAAATGAGCAGTTCTTC	CASSPGTSGNEQFF
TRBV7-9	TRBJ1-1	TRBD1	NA	TGTGCCAGCACCTACCTCCGGGACAGTGAAGCTTTCTTT	CASTYLRDSEAFF